The rows below give T cell receptor beta chains drawn from one sample of a study of cytomegalovirus exposure and HLA in healthy donors. Measured with immunoSEQ multiplex PCR; TCRdb has only the in-frame clones, and not every one. The sample records 150,000 to 200,000 clones, about 85% being singletons. The source material was PBMCs. Source of these receptors: a male donor in good health and CMV-seropositive. Each CDR3 is given with its conserved first and last residue. A D gene is named only where the DNA matches it firmly. The listing skips clone size in some rows; elsewhere it reads once, few, many or a size class.

j_call | d_call | v_call | clone_size | cdr3_aa | cdr3_nt
TRBJ1-2 | . | TRBV5-1 | . | CASSLVPGPGTF | TGCGCCAGCAGCTTGGTTCCGGGGCCCGGGACTTTC
TRBJ1-2 | . | TRBV7-2 | few | CASSLHRLSSGGYTF | TGTGCCAGCAGCTTACATCGGCTGAGCTCGGGGGGCTACACCTTC
TRBJ2-3 | TRBD2 | TRBV25-1 | . | CASRPSGGKDTQYF | TGTGCCAGCAGGCCTAGCGGGGGGAAAGATACGCAGTATTTT
TRBJ1-3 | . | TRBV5-6 | few | CASSLAGAGNTIYF | TGTGCCAGCAGCTTAGCAGGGGCTGGAAACACCATATATTTT
TRBJ2-3 | . | TRBV5-1 | . | CASSLETGRRDTQYF | TGCGCCAGCAGCTTGGAGACAGGCCGCCGGGATACGCAGTATTTT
TRBJ1-5 | TRBD1 | TRBV27 | . | CASSLGRQGGQPQHF | TGTGCCAGCAGTTTGGGCCGACAGGGCGGTCAGCCCCAGCATTTT
TRBJ1-2 | . | TRBV7-9 | . | CASSAWDTDYGYTF | TGTGCCAGCAGCGCGTGGGACACAGACTATGGCTACACCTTC
TRBJ1-4 | . | TRBV28 | . | CASSLTYGNEKLFF | TGTGCCAGCAGTCTAACCTACGGGAATGAAAAACTGTTTTTT
TRBJ2-5 | TRBD2 | TRBV7-3 | . | CASSRAGTSGETQYF | TGTGCCAGCAGCCGCGCCGGGACTAGTGGAGAGACCCAGTACTTC
TRBJ1-2 | . | TRBV4-1 | . | CASSHPGAESGYTF | TGCGCCAGCAGCCACCCAGGGGCAGAGTCTGGCTACACCTTC
TRBJ1-5 | . | TRBV14 | . | CASSRGFNQPQHF | TGTGCCAGCAGCAGGGGATTCAATCAGCCCCAGCATTTT
TRBJ2-7 | . | TRBV7-6 | . | CASSLAAQGCEQYF | TGTGCCAGCAGCTTAGCGGCCCAGGGGTGCGAGCAGTACTTC
TRBJ2-7 | TRBD2 | TRBV9 | . | CASSAGTSGNSYEQYF | TGTGCCAGCAGCGCCGGGACTAGCGGAAACTCCTACGAGCAGTACTTC
TRBJ2-1 | . | TRBV5-1 | . | CASSTQAEVYNEQFF | TGCGCCAGCAGCACTCAAGCGGAGGTCTACAATGAGCAGTTCTTC
TRBJ2-3 | . | TRBV19 | . | CASSIDRLGRTGTQYF | TGTGCCAGTAGTATAGATCGACTAGGTAGGACAGGTACGCAGTATTTT
TRBJ2-5 | TRBD1 | TRBV11-2 | . | CASSFRTGNVETQYF | TGTGCCAGCAGCTTTAGGACAGGGAACGTCGAGACCCAGTACTTC
TRBJ2-5 | . | TRBV7-8 | . | CASSLMKTQETQYF | TGTGCCAGCAGCTTAATGAAGACTCAAGAGACCCAGTACTTC
TRBJ2-1 | . | TRBV25-1 | few | CASSYGNLRYNEQFF | TGTGCCAGCAGTTACGGGAACCTACGATACAATGAGCAGTTCTTC
TRBJ2-5 | TRBD1 | TRBV5-4 | . | CASSATGGGETQYF | TGTGCCAGCAGCGCTACAGGGGGTGGGGAGACCCAGTACTTC
TRBJ2-1 | TRBD2 | TRBV7-7 | once | CASSLAAGGGGEQFF | TGTGCTAGCAGCTTAGCGGCGGGGGGGGGTGGGGAGCAGTTCTTC
TRBJ2-1 | TRBD2 | TRBV5-1 | . | CASSLGTGLEDYNEQFF | TGCGCCAGCAGCTTGGGTACCGGACTAGAAGACTACAATGAGCAGTTCTTC
TRBJ1-5 | . | TRBV10-3 | few | CAIEADYSNQPQHF | TGTGCCATCGAGGCGGATTATAGCAATCAGCCCCAGCATTTT
TRBJ2-5 | . | TRBV7-6 | . | CASSTPTGLYQETQYF | TGTGCCAGCAGCACCCCGACGGGACTGTACCAAGAGACCCAGTACTTC
TRBJ2-5 | TRBD2 | TRBV15 | . | CATSIRGGVQETQYF | TGTGCCACCAGCATCCGCGGGGGGGTACAAGAGACCCAGTACTTC
TRBJ2-5 | . | TRBV18 | . | CASSPVPETQYF | TGTGCCAGCTCTCCGGTCCCAGAGACCCAGTACTTC
TRBJ2-7 | TRBD2 | TRBV7-2 | . | CASSLASGGGKQYF | TGTGCCAGCAGCTTAGCTAGCGGGGGGGGTAAGCAGTACTTC
TRBJ1-1 | TRBD1 | TRBV6-5 | . | CASSVTGGNTEAFF | TGTGCCAGCAGTGTAACAGGGGGGAACACTGAAGCTTTCTTT
TRBJ1-4 | . | TRBV9 | . | CASSVDPGKGGNEKLFF | TGTGCCAGCAGCGTAGACCCGGGAAAAGGAGGTAATGAAAAACTGTTTTTT
TRBJ2-1 | TRBD2 | TRBV5-1 | . | CASSLGSGSSYNEQFF | TGCGCCAGCAGCTTGGGGAGCGGGAGCTCCTACAATGAGCAGTTCTTC
TRBJ2-7 | . | TRBV4-3 | few | CASSQVQGPGHLGSGEYF | TGCGCCAGCAGCCAAGTCCAGGGGCCGGGACACTTGGGTTCTGGGGAGTACTTC
TRBJ2-5 | TRBD2 | TRBV28 | . | CASSRGLAGYVETQYF | TGTGCCAGCAGCCGCGGACTAGCGGGGTATGTGGAGACCCAGTACTTC
TRBJ1-4 | . | TRBV2 | . | CASGGRNEKLFF | TGTGCCAGCGGGGGCAGAAATGAAAAACTGTTTTTT
TRBJ1-3 | . | TRBV6-5 | . | CASSYSSSTSGNTIYF | TGTGCCAGCAGTTACTCTTCGTCTACCTCTGGAAACACCATATATTTT
TRBJ2-7 | TRBD1 | TRBV28 | . | CASWTGRGEQYF | TGTGCCAGCTGGACAGGTCGGGGCGAGCAGTACTTC
TRBJ1-1 | . | TRBV21-1 | . | CASSVTGGICETEAFF | TGTGCCAGCAGTGTGACAGGGGGTATTTGTGAAACTGAAGCTTTCTTT
TRBJ2-7 | TRBD1 | TRBV5-4 | . | CASSLGDRVGEQYF | TGTGCCAGCAGCTTGGGGGACAGGGTGGGGGAGCAGTACTTC
TRBJ1-2 | . | TRBV9 | . | CASSVEVRGFDGYTF | TGTGCCAGCAGCGTAGAGGTCCGAGGGTTCGATGGCTACACCTTC
TRBJ2-2 | TRBD1 | TRBV27 | . | CASSLNRGMGYTGELFF | TGTGCCAGCAGTTTAAACAGGGGAATGGGCTATACCGGGGAGCTGTTTTTT
TRBJ1-1 | TRBD1 | TRBV7-9 | . | CASSLGQGNTEAFF | TGTGCCAGCAGCCTCGGACAGGGGAACACTGAAGCTTTCTTT
TRBJ2-2 | TRBD2 | TRBV19 | . | CASNQREGGELFF | TGTGCCAGTAATCAGCGGGAGGGCGGGGAGCTGTTTTTT
TRBJ2-7 | . | TRBV6-6 | . | CASSLTTGRYEQYF | TGTGCCAGCAGTTTAACGACAGGCAGATACGAGCAGTACTTC
TRBJ2-5 | TRBD2 | TRBV9 | . | CASSVVSGGQETQYF | TGTGCCAGCAGCGTAGTATCGGGGGGGCAAGAGACCCAGTACTTC
TRBJ2-2 | TRBD1 | TRBV6-5 | . | CASSWDRGQRTGELFF | TGTGCCAGCAGTTGGGACAGGGGGCAGCGCACCGGGGAGCTGTTTTTT
TRBJ2-3 | . | TRBV28 | few | CASGWTDTQYF | TGTGCCAGCGGCTGGACAGATACGCAGTATTTT
TRBJ1-5 | TRBD1 | TRBV5-8 | . | CASSLEGTDSNQPQHF | TGTGCCAGCAGCTTGGAGGGGACAGATAGCAATCAGCCCCAGCATTTT
TRBJ1-5 | . | TRBV6-5 | . | CASSFLRTEDNQPQHF | TGTGCCAGCAGTTTCCTCCGGACAGAGGACAATCAGCCCCAGCATTTT
TRBJ2-5 | . | TRBV15 | few | CATSRAQETQYF | TGTGCCACCAGCAGGGCACAAGAGACCCAGTACTTC
TRBJ1-2 | TRBD1 | TRBV6-5 | . | CASSSGTEGGYTF | TGTGCCAGCAGCTCGGGGACAGAGGGGGGCTACACCTTC
TRBJ2-5 | TRBD2 | TRBV28 | . | CASTLAGDVETQYF | TGTGCCAGCACACTAGCGGGAGACGTAGAGACCCAGTACTTC
TRBJ1-6 | TRBD1 | TRBV5-1 | . | CASSLTGGRSYNSPLHF | TGCGCCAGCAGCTTGACAGGGGGACGCTCCTATAATTCACCCCTCCACTTT
TRBJ2-1 | TRBD2 | TRBV7-6 | . | CASSSSTPGLAGTNEQFF | TGTGCCAGCAGCTCCAGCACGCCGGGACTAGCGGGGACCAATGAGCAGTTCTTC
TRBJ1-1 | . | TRBV5-1 | . | CASSPGQQGTEAFF | TGCGCCAGCAGCCCCGGACAACAGGGAACTGAAGCTTTCTTT
TRBJ2-5 | . | TRBV7-2 | . | CASSLMLSEWETQYF | TGTGCCAGCAGCTTAATGTTGTCTGAGTGGGAGACCCAGTACTTC
TRBJ2-3 | . | TRBV19 | few | CASRTGGTQYF | TGTGCCAGTAGGACAGGCGGTACGCAGTATTTT
TRBJ2-1 | TRBD2 | TRBV11-3 | . | CASSAAGEYNEQFF | TGTGCCAGCAGCGCGGCGGGGGAATACAATGAGCAGTTCTTC
TRBJ2-1 | . | TRBV1 | . | CTSSQGRGGTSGSGGNEQFF | TGCACCAGCAGCCAAGGAAGAGGGGGGACTAGCGGGAGTGGGGGCAATGAGCAGTTCTTC
TRBJ2-7 | TRBD1 | TRBV18 | . | CASSQGQGESEQYF | TGTGCCAGCTCCCAAGGACAGGGTGAAAGCGAGCAGTACTTC
TRBJ2-2 | TRBD2 | TRBV9 | . | CASSVEKLAEYTGELFF | TGTGCCAGCAGCGTAGAGAAACTAGCGGAATACACCGGGGAGCTGTTTTTT
TRBJ2-7 | TRBD2 | TRBV6-5 | few | CASRPTSGSSYEQYF | TGTGCCAGCAGACCTACTAGCGGAAGCTCCTACGAGCAGTACTTC
TRBJ2-2 | TRBD2 | TRBV9 | . | CASSTGLAGAKTGELFF | TGTGCCAGCAGCACGGGACTAGCGGGGGCCAAAACCGGGGAGCTGTTTTTT